This TCR beta chain was identified in a study of T-cell memory formation after mild COVID-19. Study-wide results and caveats: Shrinking CD4+ clones were chiefly CM and EM; CD8+ ones were chiefly EMRA. Confirmation was lacking for SARS-CoV-2 specificity of second-wave clones that peaked on day 37.

Points on this clonotype: What it binds is not known.

cDNA libraries for TCR alpha and TCR beta, carrying sample barcodes and UMIs, came from 5'RACE with constant-segment primers. TCRdb re-analysed the 5' RACE reads in MiXCR, keeping a single row per CDR3 protein. The sample has about 200,000 distinct CDR3 sequences; 9.5% to 10% are singletons. Germline-derived CDR1 and CDR2 are SGHRS and YFSETQ. The CDR3 loop spans 15 amino acids. Deletions cut 0 bases from V and 7 bases from J, with 13 bases between. The V call is TRBV5-1, the J call TRBJ1-4, with D maybe TRBD1 (5 bases). This clonotype was obtained from a man between 18 and 29 years old who had mild COVID-19 (a few samples of this study predate the infection). Cell type and time point are not known. Input material: PBMCs or a T cell subset sorted from them (not recorded which). CDR3 residues: CASSLVAGEAEKLFF. The CDR3 DNA reads TGCGCCAGCAGCTTGGTCGCGGGGGAAGCTGAAAAACTGTTTTTT.